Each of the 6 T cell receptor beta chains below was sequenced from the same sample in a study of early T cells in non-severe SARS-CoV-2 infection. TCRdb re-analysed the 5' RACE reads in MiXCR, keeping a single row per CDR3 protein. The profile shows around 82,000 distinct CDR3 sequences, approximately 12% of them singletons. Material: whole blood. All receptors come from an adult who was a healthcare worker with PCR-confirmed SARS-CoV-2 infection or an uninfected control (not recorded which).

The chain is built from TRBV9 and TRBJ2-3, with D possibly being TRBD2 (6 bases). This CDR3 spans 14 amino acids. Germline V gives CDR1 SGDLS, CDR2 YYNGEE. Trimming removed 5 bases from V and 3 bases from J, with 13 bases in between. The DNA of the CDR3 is TGTGCCAGCAGTTGGAGGGCGGGGACAGATACGCAGTATTTT. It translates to CASSWRAGTDTQYF.

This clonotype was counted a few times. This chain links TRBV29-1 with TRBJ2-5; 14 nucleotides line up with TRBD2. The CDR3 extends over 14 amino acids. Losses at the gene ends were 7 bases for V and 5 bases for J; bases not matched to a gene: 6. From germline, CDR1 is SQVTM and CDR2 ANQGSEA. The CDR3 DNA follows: TGCAGCGCTGGACTAGCGGGAGGCGGTGAGACCCAGTACTTC. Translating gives CSAGLAGGGETQYF. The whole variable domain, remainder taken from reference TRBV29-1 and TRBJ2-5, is SAVISQKPSRDICQRGTSLTIQCQVDSQVTMMFWYRQQPGQSLTLIATANQGSEATYESGFVIDKFPISRPNLTFSTLTVSNMSPEDSSIYLCSAGLAGGGETQYFGPGTRLLVL.

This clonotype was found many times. The CDR3 nucleotides read TGCAGTGCTGGCGGAGCTACCTCCTACAATGAGCAGTTCTTC. This codes for CSAGGATSYNEQFF. The chain is built from TRBV20-1 and TRBJ2-1, with D unclear. Trimming removed 5 bases at V and 0 bases at J, with 11 bases between. From germline, CDR1 is DFQATT and CDR2 SNEGSKA (reference sequence). CDR3 size: 14 residues.

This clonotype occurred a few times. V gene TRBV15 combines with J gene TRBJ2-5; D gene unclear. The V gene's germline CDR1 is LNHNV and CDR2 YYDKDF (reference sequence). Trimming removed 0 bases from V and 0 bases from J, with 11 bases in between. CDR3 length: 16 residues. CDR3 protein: CATSRDPRAYQETQYF. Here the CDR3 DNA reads TGTGCCACCAGCAGAGATCCAAGGGCGTACCAAGAGACCCAGTACTTC.

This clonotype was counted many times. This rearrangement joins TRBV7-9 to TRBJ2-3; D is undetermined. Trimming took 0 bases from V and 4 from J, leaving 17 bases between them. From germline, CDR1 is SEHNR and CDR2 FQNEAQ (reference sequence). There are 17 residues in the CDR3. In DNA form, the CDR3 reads TGTGCCAGCAGCTTAGCGGCGAAAGGCCCGTGGGCAGATACGCAGTATTTT. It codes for CASSLAAKGPWADTQYF.

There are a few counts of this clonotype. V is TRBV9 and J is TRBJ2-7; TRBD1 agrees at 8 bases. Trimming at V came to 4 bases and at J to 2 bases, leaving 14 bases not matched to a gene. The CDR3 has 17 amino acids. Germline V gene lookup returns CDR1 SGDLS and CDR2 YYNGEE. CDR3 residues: CASSSNPRQGRPYEQYF. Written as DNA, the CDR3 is TGTGCCAGCAGCTCCAACCCTCGACAGGGGAGACCCTACGAGCAGTACTTC.